Below are 17 T cell receptor beta chains sequenced from a single sample in a study of blood T cell repertoires in COVID-19. Data came from immunoSEQ multiplex PCR; TCRdb stores just in-frame clones and leaves some out. This sample has tens of thousands of clones, with roughly nine tenths found just once. What was sequenced was peripheral blood. The receptors were gathered from a man aged 40-50 years with COVID-19, enrolled during active disease.

The chain combines TRBV6-6 with TRBJ1-2; D is unresolved. Germline CDR1 is MNHNY and CDR2 is SVGAGI (reference sequence). The CDR3 has 15 residues. Trimming took off 6 bases at V and 8 bases at J, with 22 bases between the two ends. CDR3 nucleotides: TGTGCCAGCAGCTTCGTGGACCCAAACGGGGAGGGCTACACCTTC. It is translated as CASSFVDPNGEGYTF.

The V and J genes are TRBV5-1 and TRBJ2-1, with 9 bases that match TRBD1. CDR1 SGHRS and CDR2 YFSETQ come from the germline V gene. With V trimmed by 4 bases and J by 0 bases, 2 bases remained unmatched. This CDR3 spans 15 amino acids. CDR3 in DNA: TGCGCCAGCAGCACGACAGGGGGCTCCTACAATGAGCAGTTCTTC. It is translated as CASSTTGGSYNEQFF.

The V gene is TRBV7-9, the J gene TRBJ1-1; 9 bases agree with TRBD1. The CDR3 length is 15 residues. CDR1 SEHNR and CDR2 FQNEAQ come from the germline V gene (reference sequence). V lost 6 bases to trimming and J lost 6 bases; unmatched junction nucleotides: 11. This chain's CDR3 is CASRDNGTGSAEAFF. Written as DNA, the CDR3 is TGTGCCAGCAGGGACAATGGGACAGGGAGCGCTGAAGCTTTCTTT. Filled out from reference TRBV7-9 and TRBJ1-1, the complete variable domain reads DTGVSQNPRHKITKRGQNVTFRCDPISEHNRLYWYRQTLGQGPEFLTYFQNEAQLEKSRLLSDRFSAERPKGSFSTLEIQRTEQGDSAMYLCASRDNGTGSAEAFFGQGTRLTVV.

This clone has only one observation. The V and J genes are TRBV10-3 and TRBJ2-7; possibly TRBD2 for D (7 bases). V was pared by 2 bases and J by 3 bases, with 14 bases between. The CDR3 totals 15 residues. Looked up from germline, CDR1 is ENHRY and CDR2 is SYGVKD. CDR3 in DNA: TGTGCCATCAGTGAGGTTGGCGGGGGACACTACGAGCAGTACTTC. The encoded protein is CAISEVGGGHYEQYF.

The rearrangement uses TRBV20-1 and TRBJ2-2, with D possibly TRBD2 on 5 matching bases. The CDR3 length is 13 residues. CDR1 and CDR2 (germline): DFQATT, SNEGSKA (reference sequence). The V gene lost 3 bases and the J gene lost 7 bases, with 12 bases spanning the gap. In nucleotides, the CDR3 is TGCAGTGCTAGTGACGGAGGAGACGGGGAGCTGTTTTTT. Translated: CSASDGGDGELFF.

The chain is built from TRBV9 and TRBJ2-1; D remains ambiguous. Germline V gives CDR1 SGDLS, CDR2 YYNGEE. The V end was cut by 0 bases, the J end by 6 bases, with 13 bases between. The CDR3 totals 15 residues. The CDR3 region has the DNA TGTGCCAGCAGCGTAGACCCGCGACACCTCAATGAGCAGTTCTTC. Translated: CASSVDPRHLNEQFF.

The chain has TRBV5-1 and TRBJ2-7; tentatively, D is TRBD1 (6 bases). With 0 bases removed from V and 6 bases from J, the gap between germline ends came to 16 bases. This CDR3 has 15 residues. CDR1 and CDR2 from the germline V gene are SGHRS and YFSETQ. CDR3 in amino acids: CASSLVLAGGSEQYF. The DNA for the CDR3 is TGCGCCAGCAGCTTGGTCCTCGCTGGGGGCTCCGAGCAGTACTTC.

The chain is built from TRBV7-2 and TRBJ2-7; TRBD1 aligns across 8 bases. CDR1 and CDR2 from the germline V gene are SGHTA and FQGNSA. The junction had 5 bases not matched to a gene; V was cut back by 4 bases and J by 3 bases. The CDR3 extends over 14 amino acids. The chain's CDR3 is CASSSGQASYEQYF. In DNA, the CDR3 is TGTGCCAGCAGCTCGGGACAGGCGAGCTACGAGCAGTACTTC. The whole variable domain, filled in from reference TRBV7-2 and TRBJ2-7, reads GAGVSQSPSNKVTEKGKDVELRCDPISGHTALYWYRQSLGQGLEFLIYFQGNSAPDKSGLPSDRFSAERTGGSVSTLTIQRTQQEDSAVYLCASSSGQASYEQYFGPGTRLTVT.

This clone has only a few counts. This chain connects TRBV30 to TRBJ2-7; D is perhaps TRBD2 (5 bases). This CDR3 is 13 amino acids long. Germline-derived CDR1 and CDR2 are GTSNPN and SVGIG (reference sequence). CDR3 DNA: TGTGCTTTAACTAGGACCCTCGCTAACGAGCAGTACTTC. Translation gives CALTRTLANEQYF.

This clone was seen once. The chain joins TRBV5-1 to TRBJ1-1; D is unclear. V shed 0 bases and J shed 2 bases, with 5 bases lying between them. CDR1 SGHRS and CDR2 YFSETQ come from the germline V gene. The CDR3 consists of 13 residues. The CDR3, as DNA: TGCGCCAGCAGCTTGGGGCCTAACACTGAAGCTTTCTTT. It translates to CASSLGPNTEAFF.

This clone has more than one count but fewer than ten. The rearrangement uses TRBV14 and TRBJ1-4, with D perhaps TRBD1 (6 bases). The CDR3 is 17 residues long. CDR1 is SGHDN and CDR2 is FVKESK in the germline V gene. Trimming cost V 1 base and J 4 bases, with 16 bases left between them. As DNA, the CDR3 is TGTGCCAGCAGCCAAGGTCCCCCGGGACACTTTAATGAAAAACTGTTTTTT. Translation: CASSQGPPGHFNEKLFF.

V gene TRBV28 combines with J gene TRBJ1-2; no clear D. Germline assignment: CDR1 MDHEN and CDR2 SYDVKM. V lost 7 bases and J 4 bases, leaving 13 bases between the germline ends. The CDR3 has 13 residues. CDR3 sequence: CASTNGGIYGYTF. Here the CDR3 DNA reads TGTGCCAGCACCAACGGAGGGATCTATGGCTACACCTTC.

The rearrangement uses TRBV10-3 and TRBJ1-1; D is undetermined. Looked up from germline, CDR1 is ENHRY and CDR2 is SYGVKD. The V end lost 0 bases, the J end lost 1 base, and 9 bases lay between the germline ends. CDR3 length: 15 amino acids. The CDR3 nucleotides read TGTGCCATCAGTGAGTCATTTCGGGAGAACACTGAAGCTTTCTTT. Translation gives CAISESFRENTEAFF.

This chain uses TRBV5-1 with TRBJ1-1, with no clear D. With 5 bases removed from V and 0 bases from J, the gap between germline ends came to 29 bases. Germline CDR1 reads SGHRS; CDR2 reads YFSETQ. The CDR3 consists of 20 residues. The CDR3, as DNA: TGCGCCAGCAGGGCCCTTGGAGATTTTTACGAACGGCGCATGAACACTGAAGCTTTCTTT. Protein: CASRALGDFYERRMNTEAFF.

The rearrangement uses TRBV6-6 and TRBJ1-5, with D possibly being TRBD1 (6 bases). This CDR3 spans 13 amino acids. CDR1 and CDR2 (germline): MNHNY, SVGAGI (reference sequence). The V end was cut by 6 bases, the J end by 4 bases, with 10 bases between. The CDR3 DNA reads as TGTGCCAGCAGCCGAACAGGGAATCAGCCCCAGCATTTT. Its translation: CASSRTGNQPQHF.

The V and J genes are TRBV7-6 and TRBJ2-3, with TRBD1 matching 12 bases. The CDR3 loop spans 15 amino acids. J lost 5 bases, V lost 3 bases, and 3 bases had no gene match. Germline values: CDR1 SGHVS, CDR2 FNYEAQ. The CDR3 loop is CASSLGTGGRDTQYF. The CDR3 DNA sequence: TGTGCCAGCAGCTTGGGGACAGGGGGCAGAGATACGCAGTATTTT.

V gene TRBV28 combines with J gene TRBJ1-5, with D tentatively TRBD1 (6 bases). Germline CDR1 is MDHEN and CDR2 is SYDVKM. Trimming took off 3 bases at V and 3 bases at J, with 21 bases between the two ends. The CDR3 spans 18 residues. The DNA for the CDR3 is TGTGCCAGCAGTTTTGGACAGTATACAAGTTTGATCAATCAGCCCCAGCATTTT. Protein: CASSFGQYTSLINQPQHF.